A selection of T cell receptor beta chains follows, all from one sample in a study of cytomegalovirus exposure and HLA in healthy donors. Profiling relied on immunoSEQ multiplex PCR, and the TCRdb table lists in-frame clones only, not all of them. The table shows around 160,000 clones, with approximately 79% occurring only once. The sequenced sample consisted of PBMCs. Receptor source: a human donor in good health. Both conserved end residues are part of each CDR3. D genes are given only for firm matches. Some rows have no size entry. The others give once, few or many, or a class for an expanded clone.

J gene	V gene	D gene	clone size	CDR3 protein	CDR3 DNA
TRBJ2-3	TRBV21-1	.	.	CASSELAGGGTDTQYF	TGTGCCAGCAGCGAACTAGCGGGGGGGGGCACAGATACGCAGTATTTT
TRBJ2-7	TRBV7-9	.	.	CASSLDGTPYEQYF	TGTGCCAGCAGCTTAGACGGGACACCGTACGAGCAGTACTTC
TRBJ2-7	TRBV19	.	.	CASSLLRQYF	TGTGCCAGTAGTCTCCTTCGGCAGTACTTC
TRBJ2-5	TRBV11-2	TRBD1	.	CASSSRQGQETQYF	TGTGCCAGCAGCTCACGACAGGGTCAAGAGACCCAGTACTTC
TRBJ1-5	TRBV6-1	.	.	CASRGGTRGGQPQHF	TGTGCCAGCAGGGGCGGGACTCGAGGTGGTCAGCCCCAGCATTTT
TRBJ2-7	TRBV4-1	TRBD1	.	CASSQDLSGTGVSEQYF	TGCGCCAGCAGCCAAGATCTGTCCGGGACAGGGGTGAGTGAGCAGTACTTC
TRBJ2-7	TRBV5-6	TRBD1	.	CASSFGTGFTYEQYF	TGTGCCAGCAGCTTCGGGACAGGGTTTACGTACGAGCAGTACTTC
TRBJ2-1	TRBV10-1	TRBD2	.	CANVNGGSSYNEQFF	TGCGCCAACGTTAACGGGGGGAGCTCCTACAATGAGCAGTTCTTC
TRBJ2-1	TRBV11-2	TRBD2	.	CASSPGIAGGTYNEQFF	TGTGCCAGCAGCCCCGGGATAGCGGGGGGCACTTACAATGAGCAGTTCTTC
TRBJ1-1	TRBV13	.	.	CASTLSGFTEAFF	TGTGCCAGCACCCTTTCAGGGTTCACTGAAGCTTTCTTT
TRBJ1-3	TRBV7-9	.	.	CASNTGISGNTIYF	TGTGCCAGCAATACAGGGATCTCTGGAAACACCATATATTTT
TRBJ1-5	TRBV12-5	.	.	CASGLVLEPQHF	TGTGCTAGTGGTTTGGTACTGGAGCCCCAGCATTTT
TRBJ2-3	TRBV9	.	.	CASSVVAGTDTQYF	TGTGCCAGCAGCGTAGTAGCGGGCACAGATACGCAGTATTTT
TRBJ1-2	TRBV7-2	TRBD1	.	CASSRTGYEGYTF	TGTGCCAGCAGCAGGACAGGGTACGAAGGCTACACCTTC
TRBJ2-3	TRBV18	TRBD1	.	CASSPGQGGTQYF	TGTGCCAGCTCACCAGGACAGGGTGGGACGCAGTATTTT
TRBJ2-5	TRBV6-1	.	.	CASSERPGRETQYF	TGTGCCAGCAGTGAACGGCCAGGGAGGGAGACCCAGTACTTC
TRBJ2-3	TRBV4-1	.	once	CASSQVARDTQYF	TGCGCCAGCAGCCAAGTTGCCAGGGATACGCAGTATTTT
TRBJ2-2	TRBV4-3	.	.	CASSQESGGGTGELFF	TGCGCCAGCAGCCAAGAAAGTGGCGGTGGGACCGGGGAGCTGTTTTTT
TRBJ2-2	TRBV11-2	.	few	CASSLRRDGNGELFF	TGTGCCAGCAGCTTAAGGAGGGATGGTAACGGGGAGCTGTTTTTT
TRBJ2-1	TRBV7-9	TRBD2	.	CASSPRYQAGGRRRDEQFF	TGTGCCAGCAGTCCAAGGTACCAAGCGGGGGGCCGAAGACGGGATGAGCAGTTCTTC
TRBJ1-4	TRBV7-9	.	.	CASSFSSEGEKLFF	TGTGCCAGCAGCTTTTCGTCAGAGGGAGAAAAACTGTTTTTT
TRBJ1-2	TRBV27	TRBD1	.	CASSVRQGSGYTF	TGTGCCAGCAGTGTAAGACAGGGGTCTGGCTACACCTTC
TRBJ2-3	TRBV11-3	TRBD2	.	CASSPRSAGGLDTQYF	TGTGCCAGCAGCCCCCGCTCAGCGGGGGGGCTTGATACGCAGTATTTT